What follows are 29 T cell receptor beta chains derived from one specimen sequenced in a study of regulatory T cells in long-lasting Graves disease. Time point defined: newly diagnosed GD, antithyroid drugs for less than 3 months. After RNA was extracted from PBMCs, the TCR library was made from it. CDR3 regions were amplified by Arm-PCR using iRepertoire HTBI primers to build TCR beta libraries. A single record per CDR3 protein comes from TCRdb applying MiXCR to the multiplex PCR reads. This sample has a few hundred thousand distinct CDR3 sequences, with 15% to 20% found just once. These data were also reused for a study on T cells in Graves' hyperthyroidism and ophthalmopathy.

Material: peripheral blood mononuclear cells (PBMCs), obtained at new diagnosis, from a patient treated with antithyroid drugs. Every receptor here comes from a man aged 35 to 55 with Graves disease.

This clonotype was observed at least ten times. The chain joins TRBV11-1 to TRBJ2-7; 12 bases are a match to TRBD1. J gave up 3 bases and V 0 bases, and 6 bases lay outside the gene matches. The CDR3 covers 17 residues. The germline CDR1 and CDR2 sequences are SGHAT and FQDESV (reference sequence). The CDR3 sequence: CASSLAGDRGRSYEQYF. DNA of the CDR3: TGTGCCAGCAGCTTAGCCGGGGACAGGGGGCGAAGCTACGAGCAGTACTTC.

The chain recombines TRBV6-1 with TRBJ2-7; D is unresolved. The CDR3 is made up of 14 amino acids. Germline CDR1 and CDR2: MNHNS and SASEGT. V lost 6 bases and J lost 2, with 14 bases in between. The CDR3: CASRNLFQPYEQYF. CDR3 DNA: TGTGCCAGCAGGAACCTATTCCAACCCTACGAGCAGTACTTC.

There are a few counts of this clonotype. V gene TRBV5-5 combines with J gene TRBJ2-1; TRBD2 is a possible D gene (5 bases). Germline V gene lookup returns CDR1 SGHKS and CDR2 YYEKEE (reference sequence). CDR3 length: 20 residues. Trimming took 4 bases from V and 0 from J, leaving 26 bases between them. This chain's CDR3 is CASSLRTVMVLESSYNEQFF. In DNA form, the CDR3 reads TGTGCCAGCAGCCTCAGGACTGTAATGGTCTTAGAGAGCTCCTACAATGAGCAGTTCTTC.

This clonotype occurred many times. The rearrangement links TRBV27 to TRBJ2-3; 10 bases align to TRBD2. Germline CDR1 is MNHEY and CDR2 is SMNVEV (reference sequence). V shed 3 bases and J 7 bases; nucleotides not matched to a gene: 4. The CDR3 is 14 amino acids. CDR3 amino acids: CASSLASGGNTQYF. DNA for the CDR3: TGTGCCAGCAGTTTGGCTAGCGGGGGTAATACGCAGTATTTT.

At least ten counts were recorded for this clonotype. The V call is TRBV29-1, the J call TRBJ2-1, with 12 bases that match TRBD2. With the DNA end fitting TRBJ2-5 better, the J assignment may be wrong. CDR1 is SQVTM, CDR2 ANQGSEA, per germline. The CDR3 consists of 15 residues. The CDR3 DNA sequence: TGCAGCGTTATGACTAGCGGGGGCCCGACCGAGACCCAGTACTTC. Protein: CSVMTSGGPTETQYF.

V usage is TRBV20-1 and J usage is TRBJ2-5, with TRBD2 matching 12 bases. The CDR3 runs to 14 residues. The V gene's germline CDR1 is DFQATT and CDR2 SNEGSKA (reference sequence). J was trimmed by 5 bases and V by 4 bases; bases with no gene match: 5. The CDR3 reads CSAKTSGGGETQYF. Here the CDR3 DNA reads TGCAGTGCTAAGACTAGCGGGGGAGGGGAGACCCAGTACTTC.

This clonotype was recorded at least ten times. This chain links TRBV18 with TRBJ2-5; maybe TRBD1 (6 bases). V was clipped by 3 bases and J by 4 bases, with 9 bases between them. CDR1 is KGHSH and CDR2 is LQKENI in the germline V gene. The CDR3 runs to 13 residues. CDR3 loop: CASSPGHLETQYF. As DNA, the CDR3 is TGTGCCAGCTCACCGGGACACTTAGAGACCCAGTACTTC.

This clonotype was detected only a few times. The chain has TRBV5-6 and TRBJ2-7, with a weak D call TRBD1 (5 bases). The CDR3 loop spans 15 amino acids. V was clipped by 5 bases and J by 4 bases, with 19 bases between them. Germline lookup yields CDR1 SGHDT and CDR2 YYEEEE. CDR3 residues: CASSLSGNSMYEQYF. The CDR3 bases are TGTGCCAGCAGTTTGTCAGGGAACTCTATGTACGAGCAGTACTTC.

This clonotype occurred a few times. The chain combines TRBV20-1 with TRBJ1-5, with TRBD1 identical over 7 bases. Germline CDR1 DFQATT, CDR2 SNEGSKA (reference sequence). V shed 0 bases, J shed 6 bases, and the junction held 8 bases outside the gene matches. The CDR3 length is 15 residues. This CDR3 is CSARDRRQGVQPQHF. DNA of the CDR3: TGCAGTGCTAGAGATAGGAGGCAGGGGGTTCAGCCCCAGCATTTT.

This clonotype was observed a few times. The J gene is TRBJ1-6, the V gene TRBV5-1; 8 nucleotides line up with TRBD1. CDR3 length: 14 residues. Losses at the gene ends were 4 bases for V and 7 bases for J; bases not matched to a gene: 4. The germline CDR1 and CDR2 sequences are SGHRS and YFSETQ. CDR3 in DNA: TGCGCCAGCAGCCCGGGACAGGCGAATTCACCCCTCCACTTT. It specifies CASSPGQANSPLHF.

This clonotype was seen repeatedly, ten times or more. The V and J genes are TRBV5-1 and TRBJ2-2; D gene uncertain. Germline V lookup: CDR1 SGHRS, CDR2 YFSETQ. The CDR3 consists of 13 residues. Between the trimmed V and J ends, which lost 0 bases and 7 bases, there was a span of 7 bases. CDR3: CASSLAPVGELFF. The CDR3 DNA reads TGCGCCAGCAGCTTGGCCCCAGTCGGGGAGCTGTTTTTT.

The V and J genes are TRBV28 and TRBJ2-5; possible D gene TRBD2, 6 bases. This CDR3 comprises 13 residues. Per germline, CDR1 MDHEN and CDR2 SYDVKM. Trimming stripped 6 bases from V and 5 bases from J, with 13 bases between. Written as DNA, the CDR3 is TGTGCCAGCAGACTGGGGGGAGGCGAGACCCAGTACTTC. Its translation: CASRLGGGETQYF.

In this sample, this clonotype turned up many times. V is TRBV18 and J is TRBJ2-5, with no clear D. The CDR3 loop spans 15 amino acids. CDR1 and CDR2 (germline): KGHSH, LQKENI. The V and J ends lost 0 bases and 5 bases respectively, with 13 bases between them. The DNA for the CDR3 is TGTGCCAGCTCACCACCTGGCGGCTTCACCGAGACCCAGTACTTC. Protein: CASSPPGGFTETQYF.

This clonotype has just a few counts. The CDR3 protein is CSARDITGTPTDTQYF. CDR3 sequence (DNA): TGCAGTGCTAGAGACATTACAGGGACTCCCACAGATACGCAGTATTTT. This chain links TRBV20-1 with TRBJ2-3; D may be TRBD1 or TRBD2 (6 bases each). The CDR3 runs 16 residues. Germline V gene sequence: CDR1 DFQATT, CDR2 SNEGSKA (reference sequence). The V and J ends lost 0 bases and 2 bases respectively, with 15 bases between them.

This clonotype appeared a few times. V usage is TRBV7-4 and J usage is TRBJ1-5; TRBD1 is a possible D gene (6 bases). The CDR3 runs to 15 residues. Trimming pared 5 bases from V and 7 bases from J, leaving 18 bases between. Germline V gives CDR1 SGHVT, CDR2 SQSDAQ. This chain's CDR3 is CASSLLRGVGQPQHF. CDR3 nucleotide sequence: TGTGCCAGCAGCCTACTTAGGGGGGTAGGGCAGCCCCAGCATTTT.

This clonotype came up many times. V usage is TRBV18 and J usage is TRBJ2-7; no definite D call. V shed 2 bases and J shed 4 bases, with 15 bases lying between them. This CDR3 comprises 15 residues. Per germline, CDR1 KGHSH and CDR2 LQKENI. Written as DNA, the CDR3 is TGTGCCAGCTCACCAATGGTGGGTCCAATTTACGAGCAGTACTTC. Translation: CASSPMVGPIYEQYF.

This chain uses TRBV7-3 with TRBJ2-3; 14 bases map to TRBD2. Germline V gene lookup returns CDR1 SGHTA and CDR2 FQGTGA. This CDR3 has 16 residues. After removal of 3 bases from V and 7 bases from J, the junction contained 6 bases not matched to a gene. The CDR3 spells CASSLGLAGEGYTQYF. The CDR3 DNA follows: TGTGCCAGCAGCTTGGGACTAGCGGGGGAAGGGTATACGCAGTATTTT. The whole variable domain, filled in from reference TRBV7-3 and TRBJ2-3, reads GAGVSQTPSNKVTEKGKYVELRCDPISGHTALYWYRQSLGQGPEFLIYFQGTGAADDSGLPNDRFFAVRPEGSVSTLKIQRTERGDSAVYLCASSLGLAGEGYTQYFGPGTRLTVL.

In its sample, this clonotype was seen many times. The V call is TRBV11-2, the J call TRBJ2-3, with TRBD2 matching 8 bases. Germline V CDR1 and CDR2: SGHAT, FQNNGV. CDR3 length equals 15 residues. V was pared by 2 bases and J by 8 bases, with 9 bases of the junction left unmatched. The CDR3 sequence: CASSLTGGGSGTQYF. As DNA, the CDR3 is TGTGCCAGCAGCTTAACGGGGGGGGGATCGGGTACGCAGTATTTT. Based on the CDR3 plus reference TRBV11-2 and TRBJ2-3, the full variable domain is EAGVAQSPRYKIIEKRQSVAFWCNPISGHATLYWYQQILGQGPKLLIQFQNNGVVDDSQLPKDRFSAERLKGVDSTLKIQPAKLEDSAVYLCASSLTGGGSGTQYFGPGTRLTVL.

The rearrangement joins TRBV4-1 to TRBJ2-3, with D possibly matching TRBD2 (6 bases). Trimming took off 1 base at V and 4 bases at J, with 18 bases between the two ends. The CDR3 consists of 17 residues. Germline V gene sequence: CDR1 MGHRA, CDR2 YSYEKL. In DNA, the CDR3 is TGCGCCAGCAGCCAAGGGAACGGGAGAGGGCGTCCAGATACGCAGTATTTT. It is translated as CASSQGNGRGRPDTQYF.

This clonotype occurred a few times. This rearrangement joins TRBV5-5 to TRBJ2-6, with no clear D. Germline V gene data show CDR1 as SGHKS and CDR2 as YYEKEE (reference sequence). Between the trimmed V and J ends, which lost 2 bases and 0 bases, there was a span of 9 bases. The CDR3 is made up of 16 amino acids. DNA of the CDR3: TGTGCCAGCAGCTTTTCTCACCACTCTGGGGCCAACGTCCTGACTTTC. As protein: CASSFSHHSGANVLTF.

This clonotype was picked up one time. The chain recombines TRBV28 with TRBJ2-7; D not resolved. V gave up 6 bases and J gave up 3 bases, with 9 bases separating them. The CDR3 is made up of 12 amino acids. The germline V gene has CDR1 MDHEN and CDR2 SYDVKM. CDR3 region: CASRGVYYEQYF. Here the CDR3 DNA reads TGTGCCAGCAGAGGAGTGTACTACGAGCAGTACTTC.

Regarding this clonotype: A read error is possible here, since a much larger clone lies one base away. The conserved final phenylalanine or tryptophan is absent from the CDR3, which likely points to a read error. The chain recombines TRBV4-2 with TRBJ2-5; the D gene is possibly TRBD1 (6 bases). V was shortened by 0 bases and J by 1 base, with 15 bases between the two germline ends. CDR1 and CDR2 from the germline V gene are LGHNA and YNFKEQ. The CDR3 is 17 amino acids. CDR3 amino acids: CASSQDPGALGQETQYS. The CDR3 region has the DNA TGTGCCAGCAGCCAAGACCCAGGGGCCTTGGGCCAAGAGACCCAGTACTCC.

This rearrangement joins TRBV10-3 to TRBJ1-5, with TRBD1 matching over 10 bases. The CDR3 contains 15 residues. J gave up 2 bases and V 7 bases, and 5 bases lay outside the gene matches. In germline, CDR1 is ENHRY, CDR2 SYGVKD. DNA of the CDR3: TGTGCCATCACCGAGACAGGGGGCGGCAATCAGCCCCAGCATTTT. This sequence encodes CAITETGGGNQPQHF.

This clonotype was picked up many times. The rearrangement links TRBV3-1 to TRBJ2-7; 11 bases are shared with TRBD1. The CDR3 covers 14 residues. The germline V gene has CDR1 LGHDT and CDR2 YNNKEL (reference sequence). The V gene end was trimmed by 2 bases and the J gene end by 5 bases; junction bases not matched to a gene: 2. In nucleotides, the CDR3 is TGTGCCAGCAGCCAACGGGACAGGGGGAACGAGCAGTACTTC. Protein product: CASSQRDRGNEQYF.

Ten or more counts support this clonotype. The chain couples TRBV28 to TRBJ2-7; a possible D gene is TRBD1 (6 bases). The CDR3 has 13 amino acids. Germline loops: CDR1 MDHEN, CDR2 SYDVKM. V gave up 5 bases and J gave up 0 bases, with 8 bases separating them. CDR3 in DNA: TGTGCCAGCAGTGACAGGAGCTCCTACGAGCAGTACTTC. Protein: CASSDRSSYEQYF.

Comment on this clonotype: This may be a read error, as it is one base from a much larger clone. The conserved phenylalanine or tryptophan is not found at the CDR3 terminus, so this likely reflects a read error. The chain recombines TRBV27 with TRBJ1-5; D is unresolved. Germline lookup yields CDR1 MNHEY and CDR2 SMNVEV (reference sequence). The CDR3 loop spans 17 amino acids. V was clipped by 6 bases and J by 0 bases, with 18 bases between them. CDR3 nucleotides: TGTGCCAGCAGCCCCGGAGACTCTATCTATAGCAATCAGCCCCAGCATTCT. As protein: CASSPGDSIYSNQPQHS.

This clonotype was seen only a few times. The chain has TRBV2 and TRBJ2-5, with D tentatively TRBD1 (5 bases). Germline V gene sequence: CDR1 SNHLY, CDR2 FYNNEI. The CDR3 length is 13 residues. V lost 7 bases to trimming and J lost 5 bases, with 14 bases between them. The CDR3 is CASKLQGKETQYF. The CDR3 DNA follows: TGTGCCAGCAAACTCCAGGGAAAGGAGACCCAGTACTTC.

This clonotype was seen ten or more times. The gene calls are TRBV7-8 and TRBJ1-1; the match to TRBD1 covers 8 bases. CDR3 length equals 15 residues. Germline loops: CDR1 SGHVS, CDR2 FQNEAQ. Trimming took 3 bases from V and 3 from J; bases not matched to a gene: 6. In DNA form, the CDR3 reads TGTGCCAGCAGCTTCCGGACAGGGTTGGACACTGAAGCTTTCTTT. This gives the protein CASSFRTGLDTEAFF. Full variable domain (missing parts from reference TRBV7-8 and TRBJ1-1): GAGVSQSPRYKVAKRGQDVALRCDPISGHVSLFWYQQALGQGPEFLTYFQNEAQLDKSGLPSDRFFAERPEGSVSTLKIQRTQQEDSAVYLCASSFRTGLDTEAFFGQGTRLTVV.

The chain joins TRBV7-2 to TRBJ2-7, with D hard to call. Between the trimmed V and J ends, which lost 4 bases and 1 base, there was a span of 17 bases. Per the germline V gene, CDR1 is SGHTA and CDR2 is FQGNSA. The CDR3 is 16 residues long. The CDR3 loop is CASSSPAEPASYEQYF. The CDR3 nucleotides are TGTGCCAGCAGCTCCCCCGCAGAACCCGCATCCTACGAGCAGTACTTC.